The rows below give T cell receptor beta chains drawn from one sample of a study of blood T cell repertoires in COVID-19. Sequenced by immunoSEQ multiplex PCR; TCRdb stores in-frame clones only, minus some. The sample carries under 200,000 clones, over 70% recorded once. Sequences were obtained from PBMCs or T cells enriched from blood (not recorded which). The receptors here all came from a woman between 40 and 55 years old with acute COVID-19. Each CDR3 is given without its conserved first and last residue. Clone size is shown for a subset of rows, as once, few, many or a class of expanded clone.

ASRWGRGDTQY,-,TRBV6-5,TRBJ2-3
ASSSLRDKETQY,-,TRBV7-9,TRBJ2-5
ASSPMAGTGGPYYGYT,-,TRBV5-4,TRBJ1-2
ASSEIQATLSNEQF,-,TRBV6-1,TRBJ2-1
ASSKTSGSYNEQF,-,TRBV3-1/TRBV3-2,TRBJ2-1
SVVGGQISSYNEQF,-,TRBV29-1,TRBJ2-1
AWKVSGGPPDTQY,-,TRBV30,TRBJ2-3
ASSQREIHNTEQY,-,TRBV4-1,TRBJ2-7
ASSRTSEPYNEQF,-,TRBV27,TRBJ2-1
ASRGQGASGNTIY,-,TRBV19,TRBJ1-3
ASGFYGEAF,-,TRBV12-5,TRBJ1-1
ASSRLRSETQY,few,TRBV4-1,TRBJ2-5
AWLRDRAAGEKLF,-,TRBV30,TRBJ1-4
ASSLMSNQETQY,-,TRBV5-1,TRBJ2-5
ATSRGPMDRASNYGYT,-,TRBV15,TRBJ1-2
AWIQEGEAF,-,TRBV30,TRBJ1-1
ASSVYDRGLMIETQY,-,TRBV5-1,TRBJ2-5
ASSFQANTEAF,-,TRBV11-2,TRBJ1-1
ASSPTPQEDTEAF,-,TRBV4-1,TRBJ1-1
AWRLDRKAYNSPLH,-,TRBV30,TRBJ1-6
ASSLKMGGRNTEAF,-,TRBV7-9,TRBJ1-1
ASSPGKLTGTQY,-,TRBV7-9,TRBJ2-3
ATSDPREEIAGELATQY,-,TRBV24-1,TRBJ2-3
ASSFLGGPTGELF,-,TRBV5-1,TRBJ2-2
ASSYDRVQPQH,-,TRBV11-2,TRBJ1-5
ASSNGMRGCNQPQH,-,TRBV21-1,TRBJ1-5
ASRGLSGQETQY,-,TRBV2,TRBJ2-5
ASSSETQY,once,TRBV12-3/TRBV12-4,TRBJ2-5
ASSLTSGREDEQF,-,TRBV27,TRBJ2-1
ASSLVRLAGGGETQY,-,TRBV7-2,TRBJ2-5
ASSLPSGASTDTQY,-,TRBV18,TRBJ2-3
ASRNLRDNEQF,-,TRBV19,TRBJ2-1
ASSLGAGLATETQY,-,TRBV6-4,TRBJ2-5
AWKSGVGTGELF,-,TRBV30,TRBJ2-2
ASSPHTATGGSSGNTIY,-,TRBV19,TRBJ1-3
ASSVAEDTQY,-,TRBV9,TRBJ2-3
ASSIDRLNTEAF,-,TRBV19,TRBJ1-1
ASSQPGSGGGRNEQF,once,TRBV4-1,TRBJ2-1
ASSTNPSAGTEAF,-,TRBV19,TRBJ1-1
SVVQGIGGTEAF,-,TRBV29-1,TRBJ1-1
ASSFSGSTDTQY,-,TRBV5-1,TRBJ2-3
ASSPQGRADTQY,many,TRBV7-3,TRBJ2-3
ASAQGYSEAF,-,TRBV19,TRBJ1-1
ASSFLSDQETQY,-,TRBV5-1,TRBJ2-5
ASSPPGSLNEQF,once,TRBV5-1,TRBJ2-1
ASSLEQDYGYT,-,TRBV5-1,TRBJ1-2
ASSLAGFVDGYT,-,TRBV5-8,TRBJ1-2
ASSIDREKMGYT,-,TRBV19,TRBJ1-2
ASSQGVEATNEKLF,-,TRBV14,TRBJ1-4
ASTPGGYYGYT,-,TRBV7-9,TRBJ1-2
ASSLLRGGKNQPQH,few,TRBV27,TRBJ1-5
ASSLPPGLAVGEQF,-,TRBV5-4,TRBJ2-1
ASSQELAVTDTQY,-,TRBV4-2,TRBJ2-3
ASSQTSGQGAREQY,once,TRBV3-1/TRBV3-2,TRBJ2-7
ASSPNLAGDNEQF,-,TRBV4-1,TRBJ2-1
ASSFYRNQPQH,-,TRBV7-8,TRBJ1-5
ASSPDRNTDTQY,-,TRBV18,TRBJ2-3